Below, 7 T cell receptor beta chains from the same sample are listed, as sequenced in a study of shared clonotypes between healthy human individuals. The assay was immunoSEQ multiplex PCR, and TCRdb's table has in-frame clones only and misses some. The sample holds 2 million to 3 million clones; 93% are singletons and the top ten take 0.36%. Sequencing used naive CD4+ T cells from PBMCs. Subset noted: CD45RA+ positively selected. The receptors here all came from a man between 18 and 35 years old in good health. Some clones in this sample may be carry-over from other donors' samples.

Comments on this clone: A junction boundary mismatches the germline segment, possibly from a read error. The chain employs TRBV18 and TRBJ2-7; D gene uncertain. The CDR3 runs 12 residues. CDR1 is KGHSH and CDR2 is LQKENI in the germline V gene. In DNA, the CDR3 is TGTGCCAGCTCGCCACGATCCTACGAGCAGTACTTC. This translates into CASSPRSYEQYF.

This chain joins TRBV12-5 and TRBJ1-2; D uncertain. Germline V lookup: CDR1 LGHNT, CDR2 FRNRAP. The V end was cut by 4 bases, the J end by 8 bases, with 11 bases between. This CDR3 contains 12 residues. The CDR3 sequence: CASGSKRGGYTF. CDR3 DNA sequence: TGTGCTAGTGGTTCAAAAAGAGGGGGCTACACCTTC.

Only one count was recorded for this clone. This chain links TRBV5-1 with TRBJ2-1; 12 nucleotides agree with TRBD1. V was pared by 6 bases and J by 5 bases, with 9 bases of the junction left unmatched. Germline V gene data show CDR1 as SGHRS and CDR2 as YFSETQ. The CDR3 runs to 16 residues. CDR3 in DNA: TGCGCCAGCACCCTGGCCGGGACAGGGGGCCACAATGAGCAGTTCTTC. Encoded protein: CASTLAGTGGHNEQFF.

This clone was recorded once. The rearrangement uses TRBV18 and TRBJ1-2; 7 bases align to TRBD1. The CDR3 is 15 residues long. Germline V CDR1 and CDR2: KGHSH, LQKENI. With 1 base clipped from V and 2 bases from J, the junction kept 4 bases outside the gene matches. The CDR3 region is CASSPLGQVNYGYTF. The CDR3 region has the DNA TGTGCCAGCTCACCACTAGGACAGGTGAACTATGGCTACACCTTC.

For this clone: This CDR3 is also generated by other DNA sequences in the sample. J is TRBJ2-5 and V is TRBV5-1; D not certain. Trimming pared 0 bases from V and 2 bases from J, leaving 5 bases between. Germline CDR1 and CDR2: SGHRS and YFSETQ. The CDR3 has 13 amino acids. The CDR3 DNA follows: TGCGCCAGCAGCTTGGGGGTACAAGAGACCCAGTACTTC. Translation: CASSLGVQETQYF.

This clone was seen once. V usage is TRBV18 and J usage is TRBJ2-7, with D tentatively TRBD1 or TRBD2 (5 bases each). The CDR3 sequence is 14 residues long. The V gene's germline CDR1 is KGHSH and CDR2 LQKENI. V was shortened by 1 base and J by 6 bases, with 13 bases between the two germline ends. The CDR3 loop reads CASSPLGAGGEQYF. CDR3 DNA sequence: TGTGCCAGCTCACCACTAGGGGCGGGTGGCGAGCAGTACTTC.

The gene calls are TRBV11-2 and TRBJ2-7; 8 nucleotides match TRBD2. This CDR3 region has 15 residues. The germline CDR1 and CDR2 sequences are SGHAT and FQNNGV. The V gene end was trimmed by 2 bases and the J gene end by 1 base; junction bases not matched to a gene: 4. CDR3 sequence: CASSLPTSASYEQYF. DNA for the CDR3: TGTGCCAGCAGCTTACCGACTAGCGCTTCCTACGAGCAGTACTTC.